Sequencing of this T cell receptor (beta chain) was carried out in a study of CD8 T cells in ankylosing spondylitis. Each CDR3 protein gets one entry after TCRdb re-called the 5' RACE reads with MiXCR. The table records about 240,000 distinct CDR3 sequences, 8.2% of them present only once. The sample holds many counts of this clonotype. The CDR3 totals 14 residues. The germline CDR1 and CDR2 sequences are SGHKS and YYEKEE (reference sequence). The V end was cut by 1 base, the J end by 1 base, with 7 bases between. Material for sequencing was blood, either unsorted or a sorted T cell fraction (not recorded which). The V and J genes are TRBV5-5 and TRBJ2-3; D unclear. The source of this sequence is a female donor with ankylosing spondylitis or in good health (not recorded which). This CDR3 is CASSLKLRTDTQYF. In DNA form, the CDR3 reads TGTGCCAGCAGCTTGAAACTACGCACAGATACGCAGTATTTT.